This is a list of T cell receptor beta chains from one sample in a study of beta chain features in type 1 diabetes. Clones were read by immunoSEQ multiplex PCR, and TCRdb kept only the in-frame ones, dropping some. Among under 150,000 clones, around 51% were seen once, and the ten largest hold approximately 0.4%. Sequenced material: Tregs from blood. The source is a man between 18 and 29 years old in good health. Both conserved end residues are part of each CDR3. D genes are given only for firm matches. Clone size is given for some rows only: seen once, a few or many times, or a class if the clone is expanded.

D gene	V gene	J gene	clone size	CDR3 protein	CDR3 DNA
NA	TRBV7-9	TRBJ1-1	few	CASSPTPAVTEAFF	TGTGCCAGCAGCCCCACCCCAGCGGTCACTGAAGCTTTCTTT
TRBD2	TRBV2	TRBJ2-3	NA	CASSTFSGLRTDTQYF	TGTGCCAGCAGTACTTTTAGCGGGCTTCGCACAGATACGCAGTATTTT
NA	TRBV10-3	TRBJ1-2	few	CAIEGGEANYGYTF	TGTGCCATCGAAGGCGGCGAAGCTAACTATGGCTACACCTTC
TRBD1	TRBV6-5	TRBJ2-7	NA	CASRPGTGVFYEQYF	TGTGCCAGCAGACCCGGGACAGGGGTCTTCTACGAGCAGTACTTC
NA	TRBV6-5	TRBJ2-3	NA	CASSLSGETQYF	TGTGCCAGCAGTTTATCCGGAGAGACGCAGTATTTT
NA	TRBV30	TRBJ2-7	NA	CAWGRRVLHEQYF	TGTGCCTGGGGCCGACGGGTTCTGCACGAGCAGTACTTC
NA	TRBV18	TRBJ2-1	NA	CASSPIGSSYNEQFF	TGTGCCAGCTCACCAATTGGTAGCTCCTACAATGAGCAGTTCTTC
TRBD1	TRBV2	TRBJ1-1	few	CASSEDRGQYTEAFF	TGTGCCAGCAGTGAAGACAGGGGGCAATACACTGAAGCTTTCTTT
TRBD1	TRBV5-1	TRBJ1-2	NA	CASSSGTVNYGYTF	TGCGCCAGCAGCTCCGGGACAGTAAACTATGGCTACACCTTC
NA	TRBV5-8	TRBJ1-6	NA	CASSRILEGTFGSPLHF	TGTGCCAGCAGCCGGATCCTTGAGGGAACATTCGGTTCACCCCTCCACTTT
NA	TRBV6-1	TRBJ1-5	NA	CASSEAVGVSSNQPQHF	TGTGCCAGCAGTGAAGCTGTAGGGGTGTCTAGCAATCAGCCCCAGCATTTT
TRBD1	TRBV10-3	TRBJ2-5	NA	CAISRIYNRDRGSEETQYF	TGTGCCATCAGCCGTATATACAACCGGGACAGGGGTTCGGAGGAGACCCAGTACTTC
NA	TRBV29-1	TRBJ2-7	NA	CSVDGFSTGEQYF	TGCAGCGTTGACGGCTTCAGTACGGGGGAGCAGTACTTC
NA	TRBV9	TRBJ1-2	NA	CASSEPPTGIRKGYTF	TGTGCCAGCAGCGAGCCCCCCACAGGAATAAGGAAAGGCTACACCTTC
NA	TRBV7-9	TRBJ2-1	few	CASSLVPSVQFWEQFF	TGTGCCAGCAGCTTAGTTCCTAGCGTTCAATTCTGGGAGCAGTTCTTC
NA	TRBV30	TRBJ1-4	NA	CAWSVPEKKLFF	TGTGCCTGGAGTGTACCGGAGAAGAAACTGTTTTTT
NA	TRBV27	TRBJ2-7	NA	CASSSSGFSYEQYF	TGTGCCAGCAGTTCGTCAGGGTTCTCCTACGAGCAGTACTTC
TRBD2	TRBV7-9	TRBJ2-2	NA	CASSSSWTSGRIGELFF	TGTGCCAGCAGCTCCAGCTGGACTAGCGGGAGAATCGGGGAGCTGTTTTTT
NA	TRBV7-2	TRBJ2-7	NA	CASSLDRVRDEQYF	TGTGCCAGCAGCTTAGATCGAGTGAGAGACGAGCAGTACTTC
TRBD1	TRBV5-1	TRBJ2-2	NA	CASSLVPGGHTGELFF	TGCGCCAGCAGCTTGGTACCAGGGGGCCACACCGGGGAGCTGTTTTTT
NA	TRBV5-6	TRBJ1-4	NA	CASSFRGKLFF	TGTGCCAGCAGCTTTAGGGGGAAACTGTTTTTT
NA	TRBV7-9	TRBJ2-3	few	CASSAGLFDTDTQYF	TGTGCCAGCAGCGCAGGACTATTTGATACAGATACGCAGTATTTT
TRBD1	TRBV5-6	TRBJ2-7	NA	CASSGDSLHEQYF	TGTGCCAGCAGCGGGGACAGTCTCCACGAGCAGTACTTC
TRBD2	TRBV5-1	TRBJ2-5	NA	CASSWGFRTSGRETQYF	TGCGCCAGCAGCTGGGGATTCCGGACTAGCGGGAGGGAGACCCAGTACTTC
TRBD1	TRBV29-1	TRBJ2-7	NA	CSVNPGQGKQYF	TGCAGCGTGAATCCGGGACAGGGAAAGCAGTACTTC
TRBD1	TRBV5-1	TRBJ2-7	NA	CASSLVGRGTAEQYF	TGCGCCAGCAGCTTGGTAGGCAGGGGGACCGCCGAGCAGTACTTC
TRBD1	TRBV7-3	TRBJ2-3	NA	CASSFQGASPQYF	TGTGCCAGCAGCTTCCAGGGGGCAAGTCCGCAGTATTTT
NA	TRBV14	TRBJ1-1	NA	CASSQGWRTNTEAFF	TGTGCCAGCAGCCAAGGTTGGAGGACGAACACTGAAGCTTTCTTT
NA	TRBV5-5	TRBJ2-6	once	CASSPGHASTLGANVLTF	TGTGCCAGCAGCCCGGGACACGCGTCTACCCTTGGGGCCAACGTCCTGACTTTC
NA	TRBV7-6	TRBJ1-5	NA	CASSRDQGPQHF	TGTGCCAGCAGCAGAGATCAGGGGCCCCAGCATTTT
NA	TRBV7-9	TRBJ2-2	few	CASSPMGRPGRNTGELFF	TGTGCCAGCAGCCCAATGGGTCGCCCAGGTCGTAACACCGGGGAGCTGTTTTTT
NA	TRBV10-3	TRBJ1-5	NA	CAISESLSSGNQPQHF	TGTGCCATCAGTGAGTCGTTATCGTCAGGCAATCAGCCCCAGCATTTT
TRBD1	TRBV28	TRBJ1-6	NA	CASSFSGTGVSPLHF	TGTGCCAGCAGTTTCTCTGGGACAGGGGTTTCACCCCTCCACTTT
TRBD2	TRBV2	TRBJ2-2	NA	CASSASLAGGLNTGELFF	TGTGCCAGCAGTGCTAGTCTAGCGGGAGGGTTAAACACCGGGGAGCTGTTTTTT
TRBD1	TRBV16	TRBJ1-4	NA	CASSQRPGGVKLFF	TGTGCCAGCAGCCAACGGCCAGGGGGCGTAAAACTGTTTTTT
TRBD1	TRBV7-2	TRBJ1-1	NA	CASSFPRDRGWNTEAFF	TGTGCCAGCAGTTTCCCCCGGGACAGGGGGTGGAACACTGAAGCTTTCTTT
NA	TRBV27	TRBJ1-2	NA	CASRPTGRYGYTF	TGTGCCAGCCGTCCGACAGGTCGATATGGCTACACCTTC